These 13 T cell receptor beta chains share one sample of origin, sequenced in a study of technical replicates of blood from a handful of donors. Only in-frame clones appear in the TCRdb table, and some are missing; sequencing was by immunoSEQ multiplex PCR. Among about 68,000 clones listed, 95% to 97% were seen once. Sample: T cells isolated from PBMCs. The receptors come from a human donor in good health.

The chain carries TRBV5-5 and TRBJ1-4; 7 nucleotides match TRBD1. Germline CDR1 reads SGHKS; CDR2 reads YYEKEE (reference sequence). V trimming: 3 bases; J trimming: 8 bases; junction bases outside the gene matches: 16. This CDR3 has 17 amino acids. In nucleotides, the CDR3 is TGTGCCAGCAGCTACCAAGTAACAGGGGCCCAAGAGGAAAAACTGTTTTTT. This encodes CASSYQVTGAQEEKLFF.

The chain carries TRBV29-1 and TRBJ2-7; TRBD1 aligns across 9 bases. In germline, CDR1 is SQVTM, CDR2 ANQGSEA. This CDR3 has 15 amino acids. Trimming removed 6 bases from V and 0 bases from J; junction bases left unmatched: 9. CDR3 coding DNA: TGCAGCGTGCTAGGGGACAGGGTGGCCTCCTACGAGCAGTACTTC. Translated: CSVLGDRVASYEQYF.

The rearrangement joins TRBV2 to TRBJ2-1; 7 bases fit TRBD2. The CDR3 runs to 14 residues. V shed 3 bases, J shed 6 bases, and the junction held 5 bases outside the gene matches. Germline loops: CDR1 SNHLY, CDR2 FYNNEI. The CDR3 sequence is CASSEGRAINEQFF. For the CDR3, the DNA is TGTGCCAGCAGTGAGGGGAGGGCTATCAATGAGCAGTTCTTC.

This clone has a single count. This chain connects TRBV6-6 to TRBJ2-1, with D perhaps TRBD2 (6 bases). The CDR3 loop spans 16 amino acids. Trimming pared 6 bases from V and 0 bases from J, leaving 15 bases between. The germline V gene encodes CDR1 MNHNY and CDR2 SVGAGI (reference sequence). CDR3 in amino acids: CASSQSGLSSYNEQFF. In nucleotides, the CDR3 is TGTGCCAGCAGCCAGAGCGGGTTAAGCTCCTACAATGAGCAGTTCTTC.

V is TRBV30 and J is TRBJ1-4, with D possibly being TRBD1 (6 bases). There are 13 residues in the CDR3. V dropped 8 bases and J dropped 11 bases, with 21 bases sitting between them. Germline V gene data show CDR1 as GTSNPN and CDR2 as SVGIG (reference sequence). CDR3 sequence reads: CARQETGGTKLFF. The CDR3 DNA reads as TGTGCCCGTCAGGAGACAGGAGGCACTAAACTGTTTTTT.

The J gene is TRBJ1-4, the V gene TRBV6-1; D perhaps matches TRBD1 (5 bases). V lost 7 bases, J lost 10 bases, and 19 bases lay in between. The V gene's germline CDR1 is MNHNS and CDR2 SASEGT. The CDR3 length is 14 residues. CDR3 sequence (DNA): TGTGCCAGCACCAGGACATCCGACCGCGTAAAACTGTTTTTT. This translates into CASTRTSDRVKLFF.

V usage is TRBV9 and J usage is TRBJ2-1; 8 bases are shared with TRBD1. The CDR3 is 15 residues long. V dropped 1 base and J dropped 3; count of bases not matched to a gene: 3. From germline, CDR1 is SGDLS and CDR2 YYNGEE. The CDR3 spells CASSVQGALYNEQFF. In DNA, the CDR3 is TGTGCCAGCAGCGTACAGGGGGCACTCTACAATGAGCAGTTCTTC.

Points on this clone: A junction boundary mismatches the germline segment, possibly from a read error. In nucleotides, the CDR3 is TGTGTCAGCGGCGGTAGCTCCTACGAGCAGTACTTC. It codes for CVSGGSSYEQYF. The chain is built from TRBV2 and TRBJ2-7; a weak D match, TRBD2 (5 bases). The CDR3 consists of 12 residues. Germline V lookup: CDR1 SNHLY, CDR2 FYNNEI.

This chain links TRBV11-2 with TRBJ2-7; possibly TRBD2 for D (5 bases). Germline V gene data show CDR1 as SGHAT and CDR2 as FQNNGV. This CDR3 region has 16 residues. V lost 4 bases and J 4 bases, leaving 20 bases between the germline ends. CDR3 loop: CASSSDRELGPYEQYF. The CDR3 region has the DNA TGTGCCAGCAGCTCAGACCGGGAATTAGGTCCGTACGAGCAGTACTTC. Supplemented by reference TRBV11-2 and TRBJ2-7, the full variable domain reads EAGVAQSPRYKIIEKRQSVAFWCNPISGHATLYWYQQILGQGPKLLIQFQNNGVVDDSQLPKDRFSAERLKGVDSTLKIQPAKLEDSAVYLCASSSDRELGPYEQYFGPGTRLTVT.

This rearrangement joins TRBV5-1 to TRBJ2-7, with a possible D match to TRBD2 (6 bases). Deletions cut 0 bases from V and 6 bases from J, with 7 bases between. The germline CDR1 and CDR2 sequences are SGHRS and YFSETQ. The CDR3 has 12 amino acids. The chain's CDR3 is CASSLAGSEQYF. For the CDR3, the DNA is TGCGCCAGCAGCTTGGCCGGGAGCGAGCAGTACTTC. Full variable domain (missing parts from reference TRBV5-1 and TRBJ2-7): KAGVTQTPRYLIKTRGQQVTLSCSPISGHRSVSWYQQTPGQGLQFLFEYFSETQRNKGNFPGRFSGRQFSNSRSEMNVSTLELGDSALYLCASSLAGSEQYFGPGTRLTVT.

Here the CDR3 reads CASSFKLDSEQYF. The CDR3 DNA reads as TGTGCCAGCAGCTTTAAGCTAGACTCCGAGCAGTACTTC. This chain links TRBV11-2 with TRBJ2-7; D is unclear. This CDR3 is 13 amino acids long. Trimming shortened V by 3 bases and J by 6 bases, and 12 bases separated the two germline ends. CDR1 and CDR2 from the germline V gene are SGHAT and FQNNGV.

V usage is TRBV7-8 and J usage is TRBJ2-6; D unclear. Trimming stripped 1 base from V and 0 bases from J, with 13 bases between. The germline CDR1 and CDR2 sequences are SGHVS and FQNEAQ. The CDR3 covers 18 residues. CDR3 in DNA: TGTGCCAGCAGCTTAGGGGCCCTTACTTACTCTGGGGCCAACGTCCTGACTTTC. Its translation is CASSLGALTYSGANVLTF.

As for this clone: One junction end disagrees with the germline gene, perhaps due to a read error. The V call is TRBV2, the J call TRBJ2-1; 7 bases align to TRBD2. CDR1 is SNHLY and CDR2 is FYNNEI in the germline V gene. The length of the CDR3 is 14 residues. The CDR3 spells CASSEASGHNKQFF. In nucleotides, the CDR3 is TGTGCCAGCAGTGAGGCTAGCGGTCACAATAAGCAGTTCTTC.